The clone carrying this T cell receptor (beta chain) was observed a handful of times. Its specificity is not known. The data stem from a study of graft-versus-host responses after intestinal transplantation. Study-wide background: Tacrolimus and steroids were given for around 3 years to all recipients after anti-thymocyte globulin induction. Study-level findings and limits: In patients with graft-donor T cell macrochimerism, allograft graft-versus-host to host-versus-graft clonal ratios were high. GvH clone levels peaked in circulation, and this peak was associated with early post-transplant HvG declines. Recipient marrow held GvH clones, some first seen in ileum or blood.

Processing released intraepithelial and lamina propria lymphocytes from the graft tissue. Using immunoSEQ multiplex PCR, the repertoire was profiled, and TCRdb retains in-frame clones only, with some absent. Of roughly 16,000 clones listed, around 63% were seen once; the top ten hold around 13%. There are 15 residues in the CDR3. From germline, CDR1 is LGHNA and CDR2 YSLEER. Deletions cut 0 bases from V and 3 bases from J, with 12 bases between. The TCR comes from a human patient who received an intestinal transplant, so some T cells may come from the graft donor. This rearrangement joins TRBV4-3 to TRBJ2-7; the D gene is possibly TRBD1 (6 bases). Sequencing was performed on ileum tissue, taken 524 days after transplant. For the CDR3, the DNA is TGCGCCAGCAGCCAAGAGGAACAGGGCTACTACGAGCAGTACTTC. It is translated as CASSQEEQGYYEQYF.